The 16 T cell receptor beta chains in this list originate from one sample, sequenced in a study of CD8 T cells in ankylosing spondylitis. A single record per CDR3 protein comes from TCRdb applying MiXCR to the 5' RACE reads. The repertoire holds approximately 38,000 distinct CDR3 sequences, with less than 3.5% as singletons. Source material: blood, either unsorted or a sorted T cell fraction (not recorded which). These receptors came from a male donor with ankylosing spondylitis or in good health (not recorded which).

This clonotype was detected many times. This chain joins TRBV9 and TRBJ1-4; D may be TRBD1 (5 bases). This CDR3 contains 14 residues. Germline lookup yields CDR1 SGDLS and CDR2 YYNGEE. Trimming removed 1 base at V and 2 bases at J, with 6 bases between. The CDR3 DNA reads as TGTGCCAGCAGCGTATGGGGCACTAATGAAAAACTGTTTTTT. It codes for CASSVWGTNEKLFF.

This clonotype was found many times. This chain uses TRBV9 with TRBJ2-1, with D perhaps TRBD2 (6 bases). Germline lookup yields CDR1 SGDLS and CDR2 YYNGEE. This CDR3 is built from 13 residues. Trimming left V 4 bases short and J 10 bases short, with 15 bases between. CDR3 coding DNA: TGTGCCAGCAGCCCTCCGGGACTGGGCGAGCAGTTCTTC. Its protein product is CASSPPGLGEQFF.

This clonotype was observed at least ten times. The chain carries TRBV9 and TRBJ2-7; D uncertain. V was cut by 3 bases and J by 2 bases, with 27 bases left in between. This CDR3 is 19 amino acids long. Germline V gene lookup returns CDR1 SGDLS and CDR2 YYNGEE. CDR3 in amino acids: CASSAPGSKPEVPTYEQYF. CDR3 nucleotide sequence: TGTGCCAGCAGCGCGCCCGGCTCGAAGCCCGAGGTACCTACCTACGAGCAGTACTTC.

Of note for this clonotype: It may be a read error: a sequence one base away is much more abundant. The V call is TRBV9, the J call TRBJ1-4; D is ambiguous. V was pared by 6 bases and J by 8 bases, with 14 bases between. Per the germline V gene, CDR1 is SGDLS and CDR2 is YYNGEE. CDR3 length: 13 amino acids. The CDR3 nucleotides are TGTGCCAGCATGCGGGCGGGTACCGAAAAACTGTTTTTT. Translation gives CASMRAGTEKLFF.

The V call is TRBV9, the J call TRBJ1-2; TRBD1 might be the D (5 bases). V was shortened by 4 bases and J by 4 bases, with 11 bases between the two germline ends. The CDR3 consists of 13 residues. Germline lookup yields CDR1 SGDLS and CDR2 YYNGEE. The CDR3: CASSRGLPYGYTF. The CDR3 DNA reads TGTGCCAGCAGCCGGGGACTCCCCTATGGCTACACCTTC.

This clonotype was detected ten times or more. The J gene is TRBJ2-1, the V gene TRBV9, with TRBD2 identical over 13 bases. The germline V gene encodes CDR1 SGDLS and CDR2 YYNGEE. V dropped 5 bases and J dropped 3; count of bases not matched to a gene: 5. The CDR3 has 16 residues. This chain's CDR3 is CASRRLAGGIYNEQFF. Here the CDR3 DNA reads TGTGCCAGCAGAAGACTAGCGGGAGGAATCTACAATGAGCAGTTCTTC.

This clonotype was seen repeatedly, ten times or more. The chain has TRBV9 and TRBJ2-1; TRBD1 might be the D (6 bases). CDR1 is SGDLS, CDR2 YYNGEE, per germline. V lost 6 bases to trimming and J lost 9 bases, with 16 bases between them. This CDR3 comprises 13 residues. CDR3 in DNA: TGTGCCAGCACGGCAGGGGAATTGTCTGAGCAGTTCTTC. This encodes CASTAGELSEQFF.

This clonotype was seen many times. The chain couples TRBV9 to TRBJ2-3, with D unresolved. V shed 3 bases and J shed 0 bases, with 20 bases lying between them. CDR1 and CDR2 (germline): SGDLS, YYNGEE. This CDR3 is built from 18 residues. The CDR3 spells CASSAFRAAVTSTDTQYF. The CDR3 DNA is TGTGCCAGCAGCGCCTTCAGAGCCGCAGTTACTAGCACAGATACGCAGTATTTT.

This clonotype showed up many times. V and J are TRBV9 and TRBJ2-3; 14 bases are a match to TRBD2. The CDR3 runs 16 residues. Trimming took 2 bases from V and 8 from J; bases not matched to a gene: 7. Germline CDR1 is SGDLS and CDR2 is YYNGEE. This CDR3 reads CASSVGLAGGPGTQYF. CDR3 nucleotides: TGTGCCAGCAGCGTTGGACTAGCGGGAGGACCCGGTACGCAGTATTTT. Variable domain in full (rest from reference TRBV9 and TRBJ2-3): DSGVTQTPKHLITATGQRVTLRCSPRSGDLSVYWYQQSLDQGLQFLIQYYNGEERAKGNILERFSAQQFPDLHSELNLSSLELGDSALYFCASSVGLAGGPGTQYFGPGTRLTVL.

This clonotype was found many times. This chain links TRBV9 with TRBJ2-2; D uncertain. V lost 0 bases and J 7 bases, leaving 13 bases between the germline ends. The germline CDR1 and CDR2 sequences are SGDLS and YYNGEE. The CDR3 length is 15 residues. Written as DNA, the CDR3 is TGTGCCAGCAGCGTAGGAAATACCCTAGGCGGGGAGCTGTTTTTT. Translated: CASSVGNTLGGELFF.

This clonotype has at least ten counts. The chain couples TRBV9 to TRBJ2-7; the D is unclear. Germline V gene lookup returns CDR1 SGDLS and CDR2 YYNGEE. This CDR3 spans 13 amino acids. The ends were cut back, 2 bases at V and 5 bases at J, with 11 bases in the middle. The CDR3 region is CASSVNYFDEQYF. DNA for the CDR3: TGTGCCAGCAGCGTTAACTATTTCGACGAGCAGTACTTC.

This clonotype was observed at least ten times. This chain uses TRBV9 with TRBJ2-3; possibly TRBD1 or TRBD2 for D (5 bases each). Looked up from germline, CDR1 is SGDLS and CDR2 is YYNGEE. CDR3 size: 17 residues. Trimming removed 2 bases from V and 1 base from J, with 17 bases in between. The CDR3 reads CASSVSINLGGTDTQYF. The CDR3, as DNA: TGTGCCAGCAGCGTCTCCATTAATCTGGGGGGCACAGATACGCAGTATTTT.

This clonotype was picked up many times. The J gene is TRBJ2-1, the V gene TRBV9, with 8 bases fitting TRBD1. J lost 9 bases, V lost 4 bases, and 9 bases had no gene match. The CDR3 has 14 amino acids. Germline V lookup: CDR1 SGDLS, CDR2 YYNGEE. The CDR3 DNA follows: TGTGCCAGCAGCACGGGACAGGATAGGGGTGAGCAGTTCTTC. Amino acid sequence: CASSTGQDRGEQFF. Filled out from reference TRBV9 and TRBJ2-1, the complete variable domain reads DSGVTQTPKHLITATGQRVTLRCSPRSGDLSVYWYQQSLDQGLQFLIQYYNGEERAKGNILERFSAQQFPDLHSELNLSSLELGDSALYFCASSTGQDRGEQFFGPGTRLTVL.

This clonotype was picked up many times. V and J are TRBV9 and TRBJ2-1; 8 bases are a match to TRBD1. J was trimmed by 7 bases and V by 2 bases; bases with no gene match: 5. Germline V lookup: CDR1 SGDLS, CDR2 YYNGEE. CDR3 length equals 14 residues. The chain's CDR3 is CASSVVNRGNEQFF. Written as DNA, the CDR3 is TGTGCCAGCAGCGTGGTAAACAGGGGGAATGAGCAGTTCTTC. The variable domain in full, with the rest retrieved from reference TRBV9 and TRBJ2-1, is DSGVTQTPKHLITATGQRVTLRCSPRSGDLSVYWYQQSLDQGLQFLIQYYNGEERAKGNILERFSAQQFPDLHSELNLSSLELGDSALYFCASSVVNRGNEQFFGPGTRLTVL.

This clonotype showed up many times. The chain has TRBV9 and TRBJ2-3, with 9 positions matching TRBD2. CDR1 SGDLS and CDR2 YYNGEE come from the germline V gene. J lost 13 bases, V lost 3 bases, and 12 bases had no gene match. There are 14 residues in the CDR3. The CDR3, as DNA: TGTGCCAGCAGCGAATTGCGTAGCGGGAGAAAGAAGTATTTT. Amino acid sequence: CASSELRSGRKKYF. Using reference TRBV9 and TRBJ2-3 for the parts outside the CDR3, the full variable domain is DSGVTQTPKHLITATGQRVTLRCSPRSGDLSVYWYQQSLDQGLQFLIQYYNGEERAKGNILERFSAQQFPDLHSELNLSSLELGDSALYFCASSELRSGRKKYFGPGTRLTVL.

This clonotype is termed medium-sized. The chain uses TRBV9 and TRBJ2-7; 8 positions match TRBD1. The germline gives CDR1 SGDLS, CDR2 YYNGEE. The CDR3 extends over 13 amino acids. After removal of 4 bases from V and 2 bases from J, the junction contained 2 bases not matched to a gene. Written as DNA, the CDR3 is TGTGCCAGCAGCCGGGACAGGCCCTACGAGCAGTACTTC. It encodes CASSRDRPYEQYF.